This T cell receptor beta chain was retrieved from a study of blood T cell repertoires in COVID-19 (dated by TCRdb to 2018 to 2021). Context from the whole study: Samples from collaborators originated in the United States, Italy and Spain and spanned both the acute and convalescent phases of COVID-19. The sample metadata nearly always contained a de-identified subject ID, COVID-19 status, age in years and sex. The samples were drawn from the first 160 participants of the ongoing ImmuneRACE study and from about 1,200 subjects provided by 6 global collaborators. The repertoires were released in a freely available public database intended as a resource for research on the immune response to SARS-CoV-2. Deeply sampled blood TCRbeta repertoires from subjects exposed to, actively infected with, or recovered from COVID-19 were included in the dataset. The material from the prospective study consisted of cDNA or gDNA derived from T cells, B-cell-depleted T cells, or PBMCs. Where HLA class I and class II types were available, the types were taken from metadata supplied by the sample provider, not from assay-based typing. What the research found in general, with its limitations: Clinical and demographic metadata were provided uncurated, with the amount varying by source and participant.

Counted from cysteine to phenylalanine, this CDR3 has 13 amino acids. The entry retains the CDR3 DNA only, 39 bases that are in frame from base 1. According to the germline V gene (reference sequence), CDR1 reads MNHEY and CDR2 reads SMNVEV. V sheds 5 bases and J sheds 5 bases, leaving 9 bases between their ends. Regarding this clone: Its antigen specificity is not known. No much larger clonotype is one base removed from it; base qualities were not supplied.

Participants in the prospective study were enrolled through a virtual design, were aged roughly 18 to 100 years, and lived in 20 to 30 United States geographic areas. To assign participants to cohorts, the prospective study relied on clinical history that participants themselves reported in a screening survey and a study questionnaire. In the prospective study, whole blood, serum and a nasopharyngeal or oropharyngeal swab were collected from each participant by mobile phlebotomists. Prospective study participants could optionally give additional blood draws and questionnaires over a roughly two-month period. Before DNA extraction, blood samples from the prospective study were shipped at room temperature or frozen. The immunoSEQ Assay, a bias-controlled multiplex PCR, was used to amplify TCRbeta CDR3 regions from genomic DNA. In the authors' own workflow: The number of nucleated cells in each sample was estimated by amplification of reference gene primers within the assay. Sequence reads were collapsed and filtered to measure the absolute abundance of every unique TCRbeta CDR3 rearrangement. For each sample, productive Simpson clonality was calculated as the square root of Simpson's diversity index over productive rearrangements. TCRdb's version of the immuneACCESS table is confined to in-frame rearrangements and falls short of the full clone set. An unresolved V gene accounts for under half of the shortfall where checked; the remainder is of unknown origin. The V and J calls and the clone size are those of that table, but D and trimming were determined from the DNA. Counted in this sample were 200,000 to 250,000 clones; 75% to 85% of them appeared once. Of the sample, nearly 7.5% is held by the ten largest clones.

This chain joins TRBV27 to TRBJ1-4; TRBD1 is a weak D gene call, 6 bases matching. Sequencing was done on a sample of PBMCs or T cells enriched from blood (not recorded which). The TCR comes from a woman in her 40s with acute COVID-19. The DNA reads TGTGCCAGCAGTCGCAGGGGAAATGAAAAACTGTTTTTT. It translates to CASSRRGNEKLFF.